This T cell receptor (beta chain) appears in the sequencing data of a study of control samples from healthy donors and cancer patients. The CDR3 has 13 amino acids. Germline V gives CDR1 SEHNR, CDR2 FQNEAQ (reference sequence). V lost 4 bases and J 2 bases, leaving 9 bases between the germline ends. This clone showed up just once. Clones were sequenced by immunoSEQ multiplex PCR, and TCRdb holds only the in-frame ones, with some missing. The sample lists around 170,000 clones; roughly 89% were seen once. The chain carries TRBV7-9 and TRBJ2-7; D unresolved. Sequencing used blood. The source of this sequence is a woman aged 50 to 60 in good health. The CDR3 DNA follows: TGTGCCAGCAGCTCAGACTGGACCTACGAGCAGTACTTC. Its protein product is CASSSDWTYEQYF.